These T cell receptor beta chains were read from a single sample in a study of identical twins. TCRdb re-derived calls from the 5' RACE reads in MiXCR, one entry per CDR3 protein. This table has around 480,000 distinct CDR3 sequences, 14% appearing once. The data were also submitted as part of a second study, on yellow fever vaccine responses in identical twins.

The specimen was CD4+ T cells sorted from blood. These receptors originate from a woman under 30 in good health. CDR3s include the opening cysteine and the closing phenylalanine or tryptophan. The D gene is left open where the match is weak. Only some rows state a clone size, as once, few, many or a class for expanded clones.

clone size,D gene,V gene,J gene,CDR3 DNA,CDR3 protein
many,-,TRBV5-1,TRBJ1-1,TGCGCCAGCAGCTCTACGGGTTACACTGAAGCTTTCTTT,CASSSTGYTEAFF
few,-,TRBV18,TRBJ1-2,TGTGCCAGCTCACCAGGGACACCGGCTAACTATGGCTACACCTTC,CASSPGTPANYGYTF
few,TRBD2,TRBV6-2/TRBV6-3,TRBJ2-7,TGTGCCAGCAGTTACTCGCGACGCGAGACTAGCGGGATTAGCTCCTACGAGCAGTACTTC,CASSYSRRETSGISSYEQYF
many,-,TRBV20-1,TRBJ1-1,TGCAGTGGGGAGAAGAACGTGGACACTGAAGCTTTCTTT,CSGEKNVDTEAFF
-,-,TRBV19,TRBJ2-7,TGTGCCAGTAGTACAGACAGCCTGGCCTACGAGCAGTACTTC,CASSTDSLAYEQYF
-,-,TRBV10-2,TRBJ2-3,TGCGCCAGCAGTGAGTCGATGTGGCCCGGAACAGATACGCAGTATTTT,CASSESMWPGTDTQYF
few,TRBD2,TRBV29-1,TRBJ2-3,TGCAGCGTTGAGGGGGGCGGGAGGTCAGATACGCAGTATTTT,CSVEGGGRSDTQYF
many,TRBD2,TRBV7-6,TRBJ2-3,TGTGCCAGCTCCCCGGGACTAGCGGGTCCAAACCTTAAGGGCACAGATACGCAGTATTTT,CASSPGLAGPNLKGTDTQYF
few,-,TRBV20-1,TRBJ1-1,TGCAGTGCTAGAGATGACGGGGGAAACACTGAAGCTTTCTTT,CSARDDGGNTEAFF
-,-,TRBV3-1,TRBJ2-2,TGTGCCAGCAGCCAGACCCCGGGGCAAGGGGAGCTGTTTTTT,CASSQTPGQGELFF
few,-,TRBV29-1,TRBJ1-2,TGCAGCGTTGTGACAGAGGTCTATGGCTACACCTTC,CSVVTEVYGYTF
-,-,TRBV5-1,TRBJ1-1,TGCGCCAGCAAACCATACAGCATTTTGAACACTGAAGCTTTCTTT,CASKPYSILNTEAFF
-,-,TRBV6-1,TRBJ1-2,TGTGCCAGCACTATATCGTGGGGGAGTGGTGGCTACACCTTC,CASTISWGSGGYTF
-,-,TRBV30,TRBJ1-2,TGTGCCTGGAGTTGGTTCGGGGGTGGCTACACCTTC,CAWSWFGGGYTF
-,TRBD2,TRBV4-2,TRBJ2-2,TGTGCCAGCAGCGCCCGGGGGGTCGGGGACACCGGGGAGCTGTTTTTT,CASSARGVGDTGELFF
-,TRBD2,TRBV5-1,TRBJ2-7,TGCGCCATCAGCACCGGGCAAGGGGAGGGGCTCGAGCAGTACTTC,CAISTGQGEGLEQYF
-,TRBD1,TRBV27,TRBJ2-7,TGTGCCAGCAGCAGACGCGGGACAGGCTCCTACGAGCAGTACTTC,CASSRRGTGSYEQYF
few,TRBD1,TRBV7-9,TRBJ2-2,TGTGCCAGCAGCTTAGATCGACGGACAGGGACCGGGGAGCTGTTTTTT,CASSLDRRTGTGELFF
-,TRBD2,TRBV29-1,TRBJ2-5,TGCAGCCACGCGGGACTAGCGGGGGGAGAGACCCAGTACTTC,CSHAGLAGGETQYF
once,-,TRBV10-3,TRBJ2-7,TGTGCCATCAGTGAGGAGGGGGGAAGGAGGAAGGGAGAGCAGTACTTC,CAISEEGGRRKGEQYF
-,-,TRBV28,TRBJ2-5,TGTGCCAGCAGTCGACTCTCTTTCGGGGAGACCCAGTACTTC,CASSRLSFGETQYF
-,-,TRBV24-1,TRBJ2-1,TGTGCCACCAGGGGAAACGGGGTCTACAATGAGCAGTTCTTC,CATRGNGVYNEQFF
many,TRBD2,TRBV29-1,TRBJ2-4,TGCAGCGTTCTAGCGGGAGCTAGGATTCAGTACTTC,CSVLAGARIQYF
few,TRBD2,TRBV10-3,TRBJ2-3,TGTGCCATCAGTGCCGTGGGGGGGACGCAGTATTTT,CAISAVGGTQYF
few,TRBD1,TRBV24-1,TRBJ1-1,TGTGCCACCAGTGACCCCGACAGGGTTCCGACTGAAGCTTTCTTT,CATSDPDRVPTEAFF
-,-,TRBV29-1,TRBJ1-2,TGCAGCGTTGAAGGGGAGGGTGGCTACACCTTC,CSVEGEGGYTF
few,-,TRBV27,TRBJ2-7,TGTGCCAGCAGTGAACGAGTCGGGGTAGGGCCCCTAGGGTACGAGCAGTACTTC,CASSERVGVGPLGYEQYF
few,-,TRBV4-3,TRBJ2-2,TGCGCCAGCAGCCAAGATCATATCGTCGGGGCCGGGGAGCTGTTTTTT,CASSQDHIVGAGELFF
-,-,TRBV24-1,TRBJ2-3,TGTGCCACCAGTGATCCACATTCTGCCAAAACGGGCACAGATACGCAGTATTTT,CATSDPHSAKTGTDTQYF